Following are 25 T cell receptor beta chains from one sample sequenced in a study of T cells in Graves' hyperthyroidism and ophthalmopathy (dated 2019 in TCRdb). The method behind the library was multiplex PCR. Sequencing was performed on an Illumina HiSeq 2000. The TCR beta CDR3 regions were amplified from the RNA transcripts. For the first round of RT-PCR on the TCR CDR3, the HTBI primer set was used together with the Qiagen OneStep RT-PCR kit. TCRdb reworked the public reads: Q25 trimming with fastp, MiXCR clone assembly, productive beta chains retained. Duplicate CDR3 protein sequences are folded into a single record with the most common DNA and genes. Here the sample has approximately 380,000 distinct CDR3 sequences; about 19% occur a single time. The ten most abundant clones make up 3% to 4.5% of the sample. Sequencing was carried out using blood. The receptors come from a woman aged 18-29 years with Graves' hyperthyroidism.

In its sample, this clonotype was seen many times. The chain employs TRBV19 and TRBJ1-5; tentatively, D is TRBD1 (5 bases). This CDR3 is 15 amino acids long. V lost 5 bases and J lost 2, with 13 bases in between. Germline V gene lookup returns CDR1 LNHDA and CDR2 SQIVND (reference sequence). CDR3 coding DNA: TGTGCCAGTAGTGTCCAGGGTGTCGGCAATCAGCCCCAGCATTTT. Amino acids: CASSVQGVGNQPQHF.

This chain connects TRBV30 to TRBJ2-2; perhaps TRBD2 as D (6 bases). Trimming removed 2 bases at V and 4 bases at J, with 11 bases between. The germline V gene encodes CDR1 GTSNPN and CDR2 SVGIG (reference sequence). The CDR3 runs to 14 residues. The CDR3, as DNA: TGTGCCTGGAGTTTGCGGGGAGGCACCGGGGAGCTGTTTTTT. It yields the protein CAWSLRGGTGELFF.

This clonotype showed up many times. The chain recombines TRBV5-1 with TRBJ1-2, with D unresolved. Germline CDR1 and CDR2: SGHRS and YFSETQ. Deletions cut 2 bases from V and 6 bases from J, with 26 bases between. The CDR3 is 18 amino acids. Here the CDR3 reads CASSLGERTMSGRHGYTF. CDR3 bases: TGCGCCAGCAGCTTAGGAGAAAGAACAATGTCTGGACGGCATGGCTACACCTTC.

This clonotype was observed at least ten times. The rearrangement uses TRBV20-1 and TRBJ1-6, with D possibly matching TRBD1 (5 bases). V lost 1 base, J lost 9 bases, and 10 bases lay in between. Germline values: CDR1 DFQATT, CDR2 SNEGSKA (reference sequence). The CDR3 length is 13 residues. DNA of the CDR3: TGCAGTGCTAGAGCCCTAGACAGTTCACCCCTCCACTTT. This translates into CSARALDSSPLHF.

With regard to this clonotype: This sequence may be a read error, since a much larger clone differs from it by one base. V is TRBV18 and J is TRBJ2-5, with a tentative D call TRBD1 (6 bases). V dropped 3 bases and J dropped 5 bases, with 13 bases sitting between them. Germline lookup yields CDR1 KGHSH and CDR2 LQKENI. The CDR3 has 14 residues. As DNA, the CDR3 is TGTGCCAGCTCACCGGGACAAATAGGGGAGACCCAGTACTTC. Translated: CASSPGQIGETQYF.

V usage is TRBV5-4 and J usage is TRBJ2-5, with D hard to call. Trimming took off 0 bases at V and 2 bases at J, with 11 bases between the two ends. The CDR3 is 15 amino acids. Germline CDR1 SGHNT, CDR2 YYREEE (reference sequence). The CDR3 DNA reads as TGTGCCAGCAGCTTGGAGGCGGCGACACAAGAGACCCAGTACTTC. Its translation: CASSLEAATQETQYF.

This clonotype was observed many times. V usage is TRBV14 and J usage is TRBJ1-3; tentative D call: TRBD1 (5 bases). Germline CDR1 and CDR2: SGHDN and FVKESK. V lost 0 bases to trimming and J lost 4 bases, with 16 bases between them. This CDR3 comprises 17 residues. As DNA, the CDR3 is TGTGCCAGCAGCCAAGATAGGGCACAGGTTTACGGAAACACCATATATTTT. Its protein is CASSQDRAQVYGNTIYF.

V and J are TRBV18 and TRBJ2-7; 9 nucleotides match TRBD1. CDR3 size: 14 residues. With V trimmed by 3 bases and J by 3 bases, 3 bases remained unmatched. Looked up from germline, CDR1 is KGHSH and CDR2 is LQKENI. CDR3 residues: CASSPGTGIYEQYF. The CDR3 DNA reads TGTGCCAGCTCACCCGGGACAGGGATCTACGAGCAGTACTTC.

In its sample, this clonotype was seen many times. This chain links TRBV7-8 with TRBJ2-7, with TRBD1 identical over 7 bases. CDR1 is SGHVS, CDR2 FQNEAQ, per germline. The CDR3 totals 15 residues. Trimming took 4 bases from V and 7 from J; bases not matched to a gene: 13. As DNA, the CDR3 is TGTGCCAGCAGCTCCCGGGGACAGACCCTTTGGGAGCAGTACTTC. Its protein is CASSSRGQTLWEQYF.

This clonotype was observed many times. The genes are TRBV6-5 and TRBJ1-2; 7 bases agree with TRBD1. The CDR3 length is 15 residues. Trimming removed 0 bases from V and 5 bases from J; junction bases left unmatched: 6. Germline assignment: CDR1 MNHEY and CDR2 SVGAGI. Here the CDR3 reads CASSYSVRGGYGYTF. The CDR3 coding sequence is TGTGCCAGCAGTTACTCGGTCAGGGGGGGATATGGCTACACCTTC.

About this clonotype: A read error may produce the germline difference seen at one junction end. The genes are TRBV30 and TRBJ2-7; D perhaps matches TRBD2 (6 bases). Germline V CDR1 and CDR2: GTSNPN, SVGIG (reference sequence). CDR3 length equals 12 residues. The CDR3 DNA sequence: TGTGCCTGGAGTTCCCCGGGACTCGGGGCACGTTTC. Translated, it gives CAWSSPGLGARF.

This clonotype was found many times. The chain employs TRBV5-4 and TRBJ2-7; possibly TRBD1 or TRBD2 for D (5 bases each). Trimming left V 4 bases short and J 6 bases short, with 14 bases between. Germline V gives CDR1 SGHNT, CDR2 YYREEE (reference sequence). This CDR3 region has 13 residues. The CDR3 region has the DNA TGTGCCAGCAGCCGGGACGGAGAGGGCGAGCAGTACTTC. Its translation: CASSRDGEGEQYF.

V usage is TRBV12-3 or TRBV12-4 and J usage is TRBJ1-2; possibly TRBD1 for D (5 bases). With 8 bases removed from V and 3 bases from J, the gap between germline ends came to 13 bases. CDR3 length: 13 amino acids. As DNA, the CDR3 is TGTGCCAGCCTGGGGACCGCTGACTATGGCTACACCTTC. Translating it yields CASLGTADYGYTF.

This clonotype came up many times. This chain connects TRBV28 to TRBJ1-1; a possible D gene is TRBD1 (5 bases). This CDR3 comprises 14 residues. From germline, CDR1 is MDHEN and CDR2 SYDVKM. V lost 8 bases and J lost 10, with 23 bases in between. Here the CDR3 DNA reads TGTGCCAGCGCCAGGGACTTCCCTGCTAGGAGAGCTTTCTTT. Protein: CASARDFPARRAFF.

This clonotype was observed at least ten times. The rearrangement links TRBV6-1 to TRBJ1-5; D call uncertain. V lost 6 bases and J 0 bases, leaving 6 bases between the germline ends. This CDR3 has 13 amino acids. Germline CDR1 is MNHNS and CDR2 is SASEGT. CDR3 bases: TGTGCCAGCAGCGGGTATAGCAATCAGCCCCAGCATTTT. Residues: CASSGYSNQPQHF.

J is TRBJ1-1 and V is TRBV6-2 or TRBV6-3; D might be TRBD1 (6 bases). The length of the CDR3 is 15 residues. Germline-derived CDR1 and CDR2 are MNHEY and SVGEGT. The V end lost 1 base, the J end lost 7 bases, and 16 bases lay between the germline ends. CDR3 bases: TGTGCCAGCAGTTACTGGGGGCGCCGGCTTCTTGAAGCTTTCTTT. Its translation: CASSYWGRRLLEAFF.

This clonotype was recorded once. The gene calls are TRBV12-5 and TRBJ1-1, with D possibly TRBD1 on 5 matching bases. CDR3 length equals 12 residues. CDR1 and CDR2 (germline): LGHNT, FRNRAP. V lost 1 base, J lost 11 bases, and 11 bases lay in between. The CDR3 reads CASGLDRISAFF. CDR3 DNA: TGTGCTAGTGGTTTGGACAGGATAAGCGCTTTCTTT.

The chain has TRBV6-1 and TRBJ2-7; D ambiguous. The CDR3 sequence is 14 residues long. CDR1 and CDR2 from the germline V gene are MNHNS and SASEGT. The CDR3 DNA reads TGTGCCAGCAGTGAAGCGCTGAGTATCTACGAGCAGGACGTC. Translating gives CASSEALSIYEQDV.

This clonotype came up a few times. V is TRBV3-1 and J is TRBJ2-4, with D perhaps TRBD2 (7 bases). The CDR3 runs to 16 residues. Between the trimmed V and J ends, which lost 4 bases and 1 base, there was a span of 14 bases. Germline CDR1 LGHDT, CDR2 YNNKEL (reference sequence). CDR3 bases: TGTGCCAGCAGCCTCAGGGGAGGGGTGGCCAAAAACATTCAGTACTTC. It translates to CASSLRGGVAKNIQYF.

This clonotype was seen at least ten times. An end of the junction does not agree with germline; a read error may underlie this. This rearrangement joins TRBV28 to TRBJ2-7, with TRBD2 matching 11 bases. This CDR3 comprises 15 residues. Germline V gene lookup returns CDR1 MDHEN and CDR2 SYDVKM. The CDR3 protein is CASRQTSGRVYEQYF. CDR3 DNA: TGTGCCAGCAGACAAACTAGCGGGAGAGTTTACGAGCAGTACTTT.

This clonotype was observed many times. The chain has TRBV2 and TRBJ2-7; 10 nucleotides agree with TRBD2. The CDR3 is made up of 16 amino acids. Unmatched junction bases numbered 10, after V lost 6 bases and J lost 2 bases. From germline, CDR1 is SNHLY and CDR2 FYNNEI. CDR3 loop: CASRRLPLAGTYEQYF. The CDR3 region has the DNA TGTGCCAGCAGGAGACTCCCACTAGCGGGGACCTACGAGCAGTACTTC.

This clonotype was seen repeatedly, ten times or more. The chain recombines TRBV11-2 with TRBJ1-3; D might be TRBD1 (6 bases). The germline CDR1 and CDR2 sequences are SGHAT and FQNNGV. There are 16 residues in the CDR3. The V end was cut by 6 bases, the J end by 6 bases, with 21 bases between. CDR3: CASSRVPQGGINTIYF. The CDR3 DNA follows: TGTGCCAGCAGTCGCGTCCCACAGGGAGGGATAAACACCATATATTTT. Using reference TRBV11-2 and TRBJ1-3 for the parts outside the CDR3, the full variable domain is EAGVAQSPRYKIIEKRQSVAFWCNPISGHATLYWYQQILGQGPKLLIQFQNNGVVDDSQLPKDRFSAERLKGVDSTLKIQPAKLEDSAVYLCASSRVPQGGINTIYFGEGSWLTVV.

The chain combines TRBV29-1 with TRBJ1-3; D might be TRBD1 (5 bases). Germline V gene data show CDR1 as SQVTM and CDR2 as ANQGSEA. With 4 bases removed from V and 3 bases from J, the gap between germline ends came to 7 bases. The CDR3 consists of 12 residues. The CDR3 DNA sequence: TGCAGCGTTGTAGGGGTTGGAAACACCATATATTTT. Its protein product is CSVVGVGNTIYF. The full variable domain, its missing parts supplied by reference TRBV29-1 and TRBJ1-3, is SAVISQKPSRDICQRGTSLTIQCQVDSQVTMMFWYRQQPGQSLTLIATANQGSEATYESGFVIDKFPISRPNLTFSTLTVSNMSPEDSSIYLCSVVGVGNTIYFGEGSWLTVV.

Concerning this clonotype: A much larger clone differs from this one at a single base, so this may be a read error. J is TRBJ2-7 and V is TRBV20-1; TRBD1 aligns across 7 bases. Germline CDR1 reads DFQATT; CDR2 reads SNEGSKA (reference sequence). The CDR3 length is 13 residues. CDR3 nucleotide sequence: TGCACTGCAACGACAGGGTCCCTTGGCGAGCAGTACTTC. It translates to CTATTGSLGEQYF.

This clonotype was observed many times. The rearrangement joins TRBV5-1 to TRBJ1-2, with D perhaps TRBD1 (6 bases). CDR1 is SGHRS, CDR2 YFSETQ, per germline. V was cut by 3 bases and J by 8 bases, with 17 bases left in between. The CDR3 extends over 14 amino acids. CDR3 in DNA: TGCGCCAGCAGCTCCGGGGGACGTCAGGGGGGCTACACCTTC. Protein sequence: CASSSGGRQGGYTF.